A single sample is the source of the 17 T cell receptor beta chains below, sequenced in a study of metastatic and nonmetastatic thyroid tumors (dated by TCRdb to about 2020). Libraries came from PCR. TCRdb records Illumina HiSeq 4000 as the sequencer. TCRdb passed the public sequencing reads through fastp at Q25 and MiXCR, retaining productive beta sequences. A total of tens of thousands of clones appear in this sample, roughly a quarter of them only once. The ten top clones hold around 13% of the sample. No treatment had been received by any patient before thyroid surgery. The source material was tumor tissue. These receptors were taken from a female donor with papillary thyroid cancer or a benign thyroid nodule (not recorded which). Some clones in this sample may be carry-over from other donors' samples.

This chain joins TRBV15 and TRBJ1-2; D remains unclear. CDR1 and CDR2 (germline): LNHNV, YYDKDF (reference sequence). The CDR3 consists of 14 residues. With 0 bases removed from V and 4 bases from J, the gap between germline ends came to 9 bases. The CDR3 here is CATSRDSGPYGYTF. The DNA for the CDR3 is TGTGCCACCAGCAGAGACTCGGGTCCCTATGGCTACACCTTC.

This clone came up a few times. The chain carries TRBV10-3 and TRBJ2-2; no clear D gene. The CDR3 has 12 amino acids. V was clipped by 6 bases and J by 8 bases, with 10 bases between them. Germline V gene data show CDR1 as ENHRY and CDR2 as SYGVKD. The CDR3 DNA is TGTGCCATCAGGGACGAGGCTGGGGAGCTGTTTTTT. As protein: CAIRDEAGELFF.

The chain employs TRBV2 and TRBJ1-1, with 8 bases fitting TRBD1. Germline lookup yields CDR1 SNHLY and CDR2 FYNNEI. The CDR3 totals 20 residues. The junction had 18 bases not matched to a gene; V was cut back by 2 bases and J by 1 base. The CDR3 region is CASSESFGGYRGSSNTEAFF. DNA for the CDR3: TGTGCCAGCAGTGAAAGCTTTGGGGGGTACAGGGGGTCTTCGAACACTGAAGCTTTCTTT.

This clone was recorded many times. As DNA, the CDR3 is TGTGCCAGCAGACAGAACTGGCTCACTGAAGCTTTCTTT. It codes for CASRQNWLTEAFF. The chain uses TRBV7-6 and TRBJ1-1; D not certain. The V end lost 6 bases, the J end lost 4 bases, and 12 bases lay between the germline ends. CDR3 length equals 13 residues. Germline CDR1 is SGHVS and CDR2 is FNYEAQ.

There are many counts of this clone. The junction does not match germline at one end; this may be a read error. V is TRBV6-6 and J is TRBJ2-1; 15 bases map to TRBD2. The CDR3 is 18 amino acids. The germline CDR1 and CDR2 sequences are MNHNY and SVGAGI (reference sequence). The CDR3 loop reads CASSTGLAGGYSYNGQLF. The CDR3 DNA is TGTGCCAGCAGTACGGGACTAGCGGGGGGCTACTCCTACAATGGGCAGCTCTTC.

The table lists this clone with a few counts. The gene calls are TRBV19 and TRBJ1-1, with 7 bases aligning to TRBD1. This CDR3 has 13 residues. The germline V gene has CDR1 LNHDA and CDR2 SQIVND (reference sequence). The V gene end was trimmed by 6 bases and the J gene end by 5 bases; junction bases not matched to a gene: 6. CDR3 protein: CASRTGEGTEAFF. DNA for the CDR3: TGTGCCAGTAGAACAGGGGAAGGGACTGAAGCTTTCTTT.

V is TRBV20-1 and J is TRBJ1-5; no clear D gene. This CDR3 is built from 15 residues. CDR1 DFQATT and CDR2 SNEGSKA come from the germline V gene (reference sequence). V dropped 4 bases and J dropped 3 bases, with 16 bases sitting between them. This CDR3 is CSANPDGEINQPQHF. The CDR3 coding sequence is TGCAGTGCTAACCCGGATGGGGAAATCAATCAGCCCCAGCATTTT.

This clone was seen ten or more times. This chain connects TRBV10-3 to TRBJ1-2; D call uncertain. Trimming shortened V by 2 bases and J by 2 bases, and 15 bases separated the two germline ends. This CDR3 region has 16 residues. Germline CDR1 ENHRY, CDR2 SYGVKD. CDR3 DNA sequence: TGTGCCATCAGTGAGCCGAACGAGGCACAGAACTATGGCTACACCTTC. Its protein product is CAISEPNEAQNYGYTF.

This clone was detected ten times or more. The chain links TRBV5-1 to TRBJ2-1; D is unclear. The length of the CDR3 is 17 residues. The V end lost 5 bases, the J end lost 2 bases, and 20 bases lay between the germline ends. Germline CDR1 and CDR2: SGHRS and YFSETQ. The CDR3 coding sequence is TGCGCCAGCAGTGAGTCGGGCGAATTATACCCCTACAATGAGCAGTTCTTC. This gives the protein CASSESGELYPYNEQFF. Full variable domain (outside the CDR3, taken from reference TRBV5-1 and TRBJ2-1): KAGVTQTPRYLIKTRGQQVTLSCSPISGHRSVSWYQQTPGQGLQFLFEYFSETQRNKGNFPGRFSGRQFSNSRSEMNVSTLELGDSALYLCASSESGELYPYNEQFFGPGTRLTVL.

This clone was detected ten times or more. A read error may explain this, as a much larger clone is one base away. The CDR3 end shows no conserved phenylalanine or tryptophan, and so a read error is likely. In DNA form, the CDR3 reads TGTGCCAGCAGCTTAGACCACAGGGAGGCCTATGGCTACACCCTC. Translation gives CASSLDHREAYGYTL. The chain recombines TRBV7-8 with TRBJ1-2; D is possibly TRBD1 (6 bases). The CDR3 spans 15 residues. CDR1 and CDR2 from the germline V gene are SGHVS and FQNEAQ. Deletions cut 1 base from V and 4 bases from J, with 13 bases between.

On this clone: Since a much larger clone is just one base distant, this may be a read error. This chain connects TRBV5-1 to TRBJ1-1; D might be TRBD1 (6 bases). Germline CDR1 SGHRS, CDR2 YFSETQ. The CDR3 totals 13 residues. CDR3 loop: CASSLDRALEASF. In DNA form, the CDR3 reads TGCGCCAGCAGCTTGGACAGGGCTCTTGAAGCTTCCTTT. The whole variable domain, filled in from reference TRBV5-1 and TRBJ1-1, reads KAGVTQTPRYLIKTRGQQVTLSCSPISGHRSVSWYQQTPGQGLQFLFEYFSETQRNKGNFPGRFSGRQFSNSRSEMNVSTLELGDSALYLCASSLDRALEASFGQGTRLTVV.

By share, this clone ranks as large (0.1 to 1%). The rearrangement links TRBV6-1 to TRBJ2-3; TRBD2 agrees at 9 bases. The germline CDR1 and CDR2 sequences are MNHNS and SASEGT. The CDR3 loop spans 15 amino acids. The V gene end was trimmed by 1 base and the J gene end by 4 bases; junction bases not matched to a gene: 3. CDR3 sequence (DNA): TGTGCCAGCAGTGAAGGCGGGGGGGCTGCAGATACGCAGTATTTT. Residues: CASSEGGGAADTQYF.

Comments on this clone: One end of the junction varies from germline; a read error may be responsible. The V call is TRBV6-1, the J call TRBJ1-1, with 7 bases fitting TRBD1. CDR1 is MNHNS and CDR2 is SASEGT in the germline V gene. The CDR3 has 14 amino acids. This CDR3 reads CASSFVDRNTGAFF. The CDR3 region has the DNA TGTGCCAGCAGCTTTGTGGACAGGAACACTGGAGCTTTCTTT.

The sample holds many counts of this clone. The J gene is TRBJ1-1, the V gene TRBV30, with TRBD1 as a possible D gene (6 bases). The germline V gene encodes CDR1 GTSNPN and CDR2 SVGIG (reference sequence). V was cut by 0 bases and J by 3 bases, with 11 bases left in between. The CDR3 is 14 residues long. DNA for the CDR3: TGTGCCTGGAGTGTATTATACAGGGACACTGAAGCTTTCTTT. Translated: CAWSVLYRDTEAFF.

This clone has at least ten counts. The V gene is TRBV9, the J gene TRBJ2-1; D is possibly TRBD1 (6 bases). The CDR3 consists of 15 residues. Trimming removed 4 bases from V and 5 bases from J, with 16 bases in between. CDR1 and CDR2 (germline): SGDLS, YYNGEE. Written as DNA, the CDR3 is TGTGCCAGCAGCCCCCGGGACAAGCCAGACAATGAGCAGTTCTTC. Residues: CASSPRDKPDNEQFF.

This clone was counted ten times or more. This sequence joins TRBV20-1 and TRBJ2-3; the D call may be TRBD1 or TRBD2 (5 bases each). The V and J ends lost 3 bases and 8 bases respectively, with 21 bases between them. CDR1 and CDR2 (germline): DFQATT, SNEGSKA (reference sequence). CDR3 size: 15 residues. In DNA form, the CDR3 reads TGCAGTGCTAGGGAGGACGGGACCGCGCCAGGTACGCAGTATTTT. Amino acids: CSAREDGTAPGTQYF.

This clone was found a few times. The chain uses TRBV6-5 and TRBJ2-7, with a tentative D call TRBD2 (5 bases). CDR3 size: 16 residues. Trimming removed 0 bases from V and 2 bases from J, with 14 bases in between. Germline V gives CDR1 MNHEY, CDR2 SVGAGI. The CDR3 spells CASSYSPDLRAYEQYF. The CDR3 DNA is TGTGCCAGCAGTTACTCTCCGGACCTGCGGGCCTACGAGCAGTACTTC.